This T cell receptor (beta chain) was observed in a study of T cells expressing NK-cell markers. The study, taken as a whole, reports: For several donors, these clonotypes were likewise the leading ones in the CD3+CD56-NKG2C+ fraction.

After re-calling the 5' RACE reads, TCRdb lists one entry per CDR3 protein, DNA absent. With a few hundred thousand distinct CDR3 sequences in the sample, the ten largest clones hold approximately 1.4%. To note about this clonotype: Its target is not known.

This CDR3 region has 16 residues. CDR1 and CDR2 from the germline V gene are SNHLY and FYNNEI. Sequencing was done on a sample of blood T cells: a sorted CD56 or NKG2C T cell subset, CD4+ or CD8+ T cells, or bulk PBMC T cells (not recorded which). The J gene is TRBJ2-2, the V gene TRBV2; TCRdb indicates TRBD2, and absent DNA this call remains unverified. The receptor was derived from a woman between 45 and 65 years old in good health. This chain's CDR3 is CASSGTSGPNTGELFF.